This T cell receptor (beta chain) was found in a study of CD8 T cells in Susac syndrome. When the RNA was reverse transcribed, random hexamers were used with an input of roughly 0.45 to 1 ug. One entry per CDR3 protein, called by TCRdb with MiXCR from the immunoSEQ multiplex PCR reads. The sample has 210,000 or so distinct CDR3 sequences, 90% to 95% seen once. This CDR3 region has 15 residues. Trimming left V 5 bases short and J 4 bases short, with 12 bases between. In germline, CDR1 is PRHDT, CDR2 FYEKMQ (reference sequence). The genes are TRBV13 and TRBJ2-6, with no clear D. The sequence came from a human donor with multiple sclerosis. Material: CD8+ T cells from PBMCs. CDR3 sequence (DNA): TGTGCCAGCAGCCCCGGTGGTTACGGGGCCAACGTCCTGACTTTC. Translating it yields CASSPGGYGANVLTF.